This section outlines one TCR beta chain sequence together with its context. The target antigen is unknown. The sample is drawn from a study of PD-L1 blockade in urothelial cancer. In the study overall: Analysis of blood occurred 3 weeks (second dose) and 6 weeks after treatment start. Study conclusions and caveats: Tumor-associated TCR clones expanded more in blood at 3 weeks in patients with durable benefit.

Here immunoSEQ multiplex PCR was the method, and the copy in TCRdb shows in-frame clones only, minus some. The repertoire has 20,000 to 25,000 clones, 90% of them found once; the top ten carry 15% to 20%. CDR1 and CDR2 from the germline V gene are LGHNA and YSLEER. CDR3 size: 18 residues. The junction had 6 bases not matched to a gene; V was cut back by 0 bases and J by 4 bases. Peripheral blood mononuclear cells were collected from every patient before and during treatment, yielding between 1 and 8 samples per patient. The rearrangement joins TRBV4-3 to TRBJ2-1; 13 bases line up with TRBD2. This TCR came from an older woman with urothelial cancer. Material: PBMCs, obtained around atezolizumab (anti-PD-L1) treatment. The DNA for the CDR3 is TGCGCCAGCAGCCAAGATATTGCGACTAGCGGGAGGTACAATGAGCAGTTCTTC. Encoded protein: CASSQDIATSGRYNEQFF.